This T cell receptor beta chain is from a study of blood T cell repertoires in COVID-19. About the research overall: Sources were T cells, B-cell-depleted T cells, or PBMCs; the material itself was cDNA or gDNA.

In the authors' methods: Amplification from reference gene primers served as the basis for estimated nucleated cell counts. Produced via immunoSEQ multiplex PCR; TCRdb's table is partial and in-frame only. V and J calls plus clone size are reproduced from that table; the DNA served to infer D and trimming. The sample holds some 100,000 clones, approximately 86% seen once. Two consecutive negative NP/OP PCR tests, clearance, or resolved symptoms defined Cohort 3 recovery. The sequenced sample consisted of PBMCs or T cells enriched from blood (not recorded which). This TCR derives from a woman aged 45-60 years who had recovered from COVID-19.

The CDR3 nucleotides read TGCGCCAGCAGCTTGGATTCTATATCGACCTACGAGCAGTACTTC. Protein sequence: CASSLDSISTYEQYF. This rearrangement joins TRBV5-1 to TRBJ2-7; no firm D call. From germline, CDR1 is SGHRS and CDR2 YFSETQ. The CDR3 length is 15 residues. The V gene lost 0 bases and the J gene lost 2 bases, with 12 bases spanning the gap.